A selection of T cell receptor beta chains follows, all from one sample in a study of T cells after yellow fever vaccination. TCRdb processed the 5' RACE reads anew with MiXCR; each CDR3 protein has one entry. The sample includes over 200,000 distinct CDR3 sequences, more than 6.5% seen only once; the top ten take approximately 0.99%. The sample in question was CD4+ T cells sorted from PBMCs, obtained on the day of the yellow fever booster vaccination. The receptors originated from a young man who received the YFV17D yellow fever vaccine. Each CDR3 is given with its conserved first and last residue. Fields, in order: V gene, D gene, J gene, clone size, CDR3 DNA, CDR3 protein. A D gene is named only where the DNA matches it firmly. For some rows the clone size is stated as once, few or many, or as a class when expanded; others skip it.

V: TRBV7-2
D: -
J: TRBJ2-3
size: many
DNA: TGTGCCAGCAGCCGCCTGGCGGGACCCTTGGTCTTAGATACGCAGTATTTT
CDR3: CASSRLAGPLVLDTQYF

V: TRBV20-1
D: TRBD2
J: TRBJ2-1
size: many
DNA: TGCAGTGTTCCCCCTAGCGGAGGTTACAATGAGCAGTTCTTC
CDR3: CSVPPSGGYNEQFF

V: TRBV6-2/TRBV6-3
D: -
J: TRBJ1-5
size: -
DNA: TGTGCCAGCAGCGCCGTGTGGCAGCCCCAGCATTTT
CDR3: CASSAVWQPQHF

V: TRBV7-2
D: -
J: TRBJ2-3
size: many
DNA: TGTGCCAGCAGTACGGGACTCAGCACAGATACGCAGTATTTT
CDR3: CASSTGLSTDTQYF

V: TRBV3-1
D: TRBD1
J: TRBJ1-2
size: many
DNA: TGTGCCAGCAGCCACGCCAGACAGGGCGGCTACACCTTC
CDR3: CASSHARQGGYTF

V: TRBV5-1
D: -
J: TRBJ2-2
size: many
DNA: TGCGCCAGCAGCTTCGGGGGGAACACCGGGGAGCTGTTTTTT
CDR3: CASSFGGNTGELFF

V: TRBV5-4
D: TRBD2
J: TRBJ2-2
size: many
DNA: TGTGCCAGCAGCTTGTTCACGGAAATTGCTCGGGGGGACACCGGGGAGCTGTTTTTT
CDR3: CASSLFTEIARGDTGELFF

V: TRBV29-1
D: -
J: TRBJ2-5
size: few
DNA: TGCAGCGTTGAAGTACAACAAGAGACCCAGTACTTC
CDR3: CSVEVQQETQYF

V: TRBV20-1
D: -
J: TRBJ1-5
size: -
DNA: TGCAGTGCTCGGGACGGTCTCAATCAGCCCCAGCATTTT
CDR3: CSARDGLNQPQHF

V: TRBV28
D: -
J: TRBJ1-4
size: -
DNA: TGTGCCAGCAGATCCGGGACCGAAAAACTGTTTTTT
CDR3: CASRSGTEKLFF

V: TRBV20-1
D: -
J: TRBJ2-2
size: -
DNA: TGCTGCGCTAGGGTTAGCGGACCCCCACGAGGCACCGGGGAGCTGTTTTTT
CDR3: CCARVSGPPRGTGELFF

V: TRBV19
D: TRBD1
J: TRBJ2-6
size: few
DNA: TGTGCCAGTACTTCACTGGGACAGGGGGCTGTGGCCAACGTCCTGACTTTC
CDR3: CASTSLGQGAVANVLTF

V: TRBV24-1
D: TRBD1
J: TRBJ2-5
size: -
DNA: TGTGCCACCAGTGACCCAAGCCCGACAGGGGTAGAGACCCAGTACTTC
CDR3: CATSDPSPTGVETQYF